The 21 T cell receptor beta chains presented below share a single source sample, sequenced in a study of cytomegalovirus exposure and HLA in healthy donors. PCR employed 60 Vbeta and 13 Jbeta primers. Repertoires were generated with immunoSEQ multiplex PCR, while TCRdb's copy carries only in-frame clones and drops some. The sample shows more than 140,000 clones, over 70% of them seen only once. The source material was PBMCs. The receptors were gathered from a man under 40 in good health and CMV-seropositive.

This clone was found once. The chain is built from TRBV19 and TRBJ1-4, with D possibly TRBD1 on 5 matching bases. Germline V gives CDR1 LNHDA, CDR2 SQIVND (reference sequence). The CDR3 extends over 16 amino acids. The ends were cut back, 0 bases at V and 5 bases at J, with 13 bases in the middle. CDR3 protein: CASSIDGPGKNEKLFF. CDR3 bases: TGTGCCAGTAGTATAGATGGGCCAGGGAAGAATGAAAAACTGTTTTTT.

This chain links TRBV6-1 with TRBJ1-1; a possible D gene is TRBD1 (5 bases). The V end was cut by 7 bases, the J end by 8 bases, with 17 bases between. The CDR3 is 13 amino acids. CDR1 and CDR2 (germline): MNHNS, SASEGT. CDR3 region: CASIHPGGKEAFF. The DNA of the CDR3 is TGTGCCAGCATCCACCCGGGGGGGAAAGAAGCTTTCTTT.

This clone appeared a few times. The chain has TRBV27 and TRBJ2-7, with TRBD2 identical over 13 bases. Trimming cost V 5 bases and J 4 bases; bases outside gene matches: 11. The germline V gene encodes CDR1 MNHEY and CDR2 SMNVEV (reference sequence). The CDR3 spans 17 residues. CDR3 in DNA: TGTGCCAGCAGTCCCAATCCCGGGACTAGCGGGATGTACGAGCAGTACTTC. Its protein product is CASSPNPGTSGMYEQYF.

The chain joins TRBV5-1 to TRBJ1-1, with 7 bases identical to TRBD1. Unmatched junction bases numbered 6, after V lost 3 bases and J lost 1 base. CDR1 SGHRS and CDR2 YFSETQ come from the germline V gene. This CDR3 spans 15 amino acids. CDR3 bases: TGCGCCAGCAGCTCCGAGCCAGGGGGGAACACTGAAGCTTTCTTT. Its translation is CASSSEPGGNTEAFF.

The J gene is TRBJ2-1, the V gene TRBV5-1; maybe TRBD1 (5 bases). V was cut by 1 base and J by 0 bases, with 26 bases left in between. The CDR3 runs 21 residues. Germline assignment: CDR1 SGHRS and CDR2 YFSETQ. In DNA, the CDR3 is TGCGCCAGCAGCTTGTCAGGGTTGGATCCTACCGCTACGAGCTCCTACAATGAGCAGTTCTTC. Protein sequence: CASSLSGLDPTATSSYNEQFF. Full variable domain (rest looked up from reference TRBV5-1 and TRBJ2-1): KAGVTQTPRYLIKTRGQQVTLSCSPISGHRSVSWYQQTPGQGLQFLFEYFSETQRNKGNFPGRFSGRQFSNSRSEMNVSTLELGDSALYLCASSLSGLDPTATSSYNEQFFGPGTRLTVL.

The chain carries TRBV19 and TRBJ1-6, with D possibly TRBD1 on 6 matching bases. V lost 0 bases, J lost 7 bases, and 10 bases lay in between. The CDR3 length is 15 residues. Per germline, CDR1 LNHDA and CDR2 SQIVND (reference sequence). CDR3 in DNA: TGTGCCAGTAGTATAGATACAGGGAAGAATTCACCCCTCCACTTT. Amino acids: CASSIDTGKNSPLHF.

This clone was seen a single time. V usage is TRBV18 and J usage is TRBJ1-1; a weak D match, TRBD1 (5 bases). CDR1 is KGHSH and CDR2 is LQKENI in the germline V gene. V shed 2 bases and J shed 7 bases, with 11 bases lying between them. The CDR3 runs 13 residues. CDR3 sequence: CASSPSTEDEAFF. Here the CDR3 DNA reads TGTGCCAGCTCACCATCGACAGAGGATGAAGCTTTCTTT.

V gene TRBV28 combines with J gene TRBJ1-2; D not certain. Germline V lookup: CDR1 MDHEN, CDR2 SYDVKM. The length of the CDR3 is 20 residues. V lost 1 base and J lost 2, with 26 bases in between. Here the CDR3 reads CASSLFARGDARRKNYGYTF. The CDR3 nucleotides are TGTGCCAGCAGTTTATTCGCACGCGGAGATGCCCGACGAAAAAACTATGGCTACACCTTC.

The CDR3 region is CASRYKSYGYTF. The CDR3 DNA follows: TGTGCCAGCAGGTACAAGTCTTATGGCTACACCTTC. The chain recombines TRBV28 with TRBJ1-2; D call uncertain. V was shortened by 6 bases and J by 5 bases, with 10 bases between the two germline ends. The V gene's germline CDR1 is MDHEN and CDR2 SYDVKM. The CDR3 sequence is 12 residues long.

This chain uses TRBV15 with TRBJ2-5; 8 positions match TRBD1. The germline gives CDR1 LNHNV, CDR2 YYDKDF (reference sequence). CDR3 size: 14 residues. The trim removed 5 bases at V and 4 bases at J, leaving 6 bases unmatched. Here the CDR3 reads CATSPRTGGETQYF. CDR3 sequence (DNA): TGTGCCACCAGCCCGCGAACAGGGGGAGAGACCCAGTACTTC.

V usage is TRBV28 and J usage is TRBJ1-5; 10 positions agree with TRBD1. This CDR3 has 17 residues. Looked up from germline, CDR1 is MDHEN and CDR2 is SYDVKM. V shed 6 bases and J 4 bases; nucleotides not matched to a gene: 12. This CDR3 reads CASRPRPGQGQNQPQHF. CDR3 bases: TGTGCCAGCAGGCCTCGACCGGGACAGGGGCAGAATCAGCCCCAGCATTTT.

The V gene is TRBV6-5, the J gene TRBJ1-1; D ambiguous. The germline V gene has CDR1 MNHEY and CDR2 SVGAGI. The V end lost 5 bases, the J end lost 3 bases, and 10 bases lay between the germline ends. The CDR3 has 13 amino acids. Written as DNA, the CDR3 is TGTGCCAGCAGTATCGGGATGGACACTGAAGCTTTCTTT. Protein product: CASSIGMDTEAFF.

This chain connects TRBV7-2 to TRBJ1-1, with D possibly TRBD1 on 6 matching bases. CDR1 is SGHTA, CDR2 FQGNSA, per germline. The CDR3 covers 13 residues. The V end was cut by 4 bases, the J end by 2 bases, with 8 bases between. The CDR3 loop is CASSSRGNTEAFF. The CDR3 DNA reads TGTGCCAGCAGCTCCAGGGGAAACACTGAAGCTTTCTTT.

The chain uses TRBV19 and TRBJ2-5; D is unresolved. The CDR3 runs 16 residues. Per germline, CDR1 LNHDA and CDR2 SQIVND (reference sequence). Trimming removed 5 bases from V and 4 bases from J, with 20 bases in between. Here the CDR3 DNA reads TGTGCCAGTAGTCCGCCAAGTGGGCCGATCCTAGAGACCCAGTACTTC. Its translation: CASSPPSGPILETQYF.

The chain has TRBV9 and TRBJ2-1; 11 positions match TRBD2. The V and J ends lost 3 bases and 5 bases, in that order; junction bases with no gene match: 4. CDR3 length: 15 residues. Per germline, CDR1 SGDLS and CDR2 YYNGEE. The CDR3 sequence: CASSATSGINNEQFF. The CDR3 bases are TGTGCCAGCAGCGCGACTAGCGGGATAAACAATGAGCAGTTCTTC.

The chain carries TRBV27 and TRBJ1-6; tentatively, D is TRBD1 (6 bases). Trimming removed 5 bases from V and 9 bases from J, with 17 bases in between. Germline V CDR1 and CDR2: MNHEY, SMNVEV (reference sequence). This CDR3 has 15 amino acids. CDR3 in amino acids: CASSLRDISFSPLHF. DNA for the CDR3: TGTGCCAGCAGTCTCCGGGACATCAGCTTTTCACCCCTCCACTTT.

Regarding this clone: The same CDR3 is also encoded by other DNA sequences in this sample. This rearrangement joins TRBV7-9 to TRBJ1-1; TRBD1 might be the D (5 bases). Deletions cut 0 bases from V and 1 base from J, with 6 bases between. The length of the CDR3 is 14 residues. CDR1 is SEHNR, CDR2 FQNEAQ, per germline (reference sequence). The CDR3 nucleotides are TGTGCCAGCAGCTTAGCGGGGGGGAACACTGAAGCTTTCTTT. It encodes CASSLAGGNTEAFF.

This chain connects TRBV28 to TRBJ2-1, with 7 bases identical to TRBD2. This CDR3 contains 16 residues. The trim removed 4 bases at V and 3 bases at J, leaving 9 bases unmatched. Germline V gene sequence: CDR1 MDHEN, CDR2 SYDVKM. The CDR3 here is CASSSPRENDYNEQFF. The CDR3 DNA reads TGTGCCAGCAGTTCGCCGCGGGAGAACGACTACAATGAGCAGTTCTTC.

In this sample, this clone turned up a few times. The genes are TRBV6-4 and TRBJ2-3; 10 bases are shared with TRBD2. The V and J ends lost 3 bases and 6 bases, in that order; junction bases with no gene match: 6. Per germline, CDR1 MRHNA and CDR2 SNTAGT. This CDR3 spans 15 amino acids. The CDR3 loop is CASSDGLAGVDTQYF. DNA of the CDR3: TGTGCCAGCAGTGATGGGCTAGCGGGGGTGGATACGCAGTATTTT.

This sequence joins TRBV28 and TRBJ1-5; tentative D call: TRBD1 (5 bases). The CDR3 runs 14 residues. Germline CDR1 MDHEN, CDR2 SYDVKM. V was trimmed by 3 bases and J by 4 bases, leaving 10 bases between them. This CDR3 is CASSLWQGNQPQHF. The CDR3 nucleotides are TGTGCCAGCAGTTTGTGGCAGGGAAATCAGCCCCAGCATTTT.

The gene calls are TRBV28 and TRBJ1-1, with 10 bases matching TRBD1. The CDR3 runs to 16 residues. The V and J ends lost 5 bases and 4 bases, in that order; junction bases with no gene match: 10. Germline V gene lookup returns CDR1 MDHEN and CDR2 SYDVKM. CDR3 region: CASSRWTGGVSTEAFF. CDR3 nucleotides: TGTGCCAGCAGTCGCTGGACAGGGGGTGTGAGCACTGAAGCTTTCTTT.